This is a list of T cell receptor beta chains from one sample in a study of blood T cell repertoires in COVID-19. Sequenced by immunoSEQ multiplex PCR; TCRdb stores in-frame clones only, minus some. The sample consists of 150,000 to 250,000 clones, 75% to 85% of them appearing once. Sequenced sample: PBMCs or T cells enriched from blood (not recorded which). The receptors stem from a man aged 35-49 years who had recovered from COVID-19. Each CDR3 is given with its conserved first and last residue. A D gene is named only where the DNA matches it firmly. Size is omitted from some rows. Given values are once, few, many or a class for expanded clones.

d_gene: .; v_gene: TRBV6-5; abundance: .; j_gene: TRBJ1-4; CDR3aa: CASRKQGNEKLFF; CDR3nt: TGTGCCAGCAGAAAACAGGGTAACGAAAAACTGTTTTTT
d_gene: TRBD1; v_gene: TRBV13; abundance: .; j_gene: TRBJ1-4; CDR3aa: CASTIQGASVGTNEKLFF; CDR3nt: TGTGCCAGCACAATACAGGGGGCTTCGGTGGGGACTAATGAAAAACTGTTTTTT
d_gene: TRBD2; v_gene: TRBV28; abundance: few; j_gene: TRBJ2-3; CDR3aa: CASSYLAGGTDTQYF; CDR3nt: TGTGCCAGCAGTTACCTAGCGGGAGGCACAGATACGCAGTATTTT
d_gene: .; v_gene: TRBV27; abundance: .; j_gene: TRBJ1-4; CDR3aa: CASSPSGGPEKLFF; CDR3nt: TGTGCCAGCAGTCCATCGGGGGGCCCGGAAAAACTGTTTTTT
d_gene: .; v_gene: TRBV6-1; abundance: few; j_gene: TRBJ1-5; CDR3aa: CASSELGGRGSNQPQHF; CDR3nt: TGTGCCAGCAGTGAATTGGGGGGAAGGGGCAGCAATCAGCCCCAGCATTTT
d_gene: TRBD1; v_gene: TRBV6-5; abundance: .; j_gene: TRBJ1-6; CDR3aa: CASSFSGQGRDSPLHF; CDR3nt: TGTGCCAGCAGTTTTTCCGGACAGGGTAGGGATTCACCCCTCCACTTT
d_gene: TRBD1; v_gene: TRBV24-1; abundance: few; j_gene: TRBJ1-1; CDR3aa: CATSDPGTGMVPEAFF; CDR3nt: TGTGCCACCAGTGACCCCGGGACAGGCATGGTCCCTGAAGCTTTCTTT
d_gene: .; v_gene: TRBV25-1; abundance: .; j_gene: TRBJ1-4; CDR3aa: CASSITFDEKLFF; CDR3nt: TGTGCCAGCAGTATTACTTTTGATGAAAAACTGTTTTTT
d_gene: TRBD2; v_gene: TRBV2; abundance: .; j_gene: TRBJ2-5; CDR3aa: CASSQRGQETQYF; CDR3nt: TGTGCCAGCTCGCAGCGGGGCCAAGAGACCCAGTACTTC
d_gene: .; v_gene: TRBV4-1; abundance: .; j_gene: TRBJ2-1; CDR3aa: CASSQDGSSYSVREQFF; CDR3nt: TGCGCCAGCAGCCAAGACGGGTCTTCGTATAGCGTCCGTGAGCAGTTCTTC
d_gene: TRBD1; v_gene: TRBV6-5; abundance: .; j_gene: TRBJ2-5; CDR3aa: CASSYLGQAEETQYF; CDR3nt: TGTGCCAGCAGTTACCTGGGACAGGCGGAAGAGACCCAGTACTTC
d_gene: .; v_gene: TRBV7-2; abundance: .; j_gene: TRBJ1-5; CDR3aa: CASSPGGVWAAGNQPQHF; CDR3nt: TGTGCCAGCAGCCCCGGTGGGGTTTGGGCAGCGGGAAATCAGCCCCAGCATTTT
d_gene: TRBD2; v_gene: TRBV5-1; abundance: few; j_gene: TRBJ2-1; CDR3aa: CASSRTSEEYNEQFF; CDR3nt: TGCGCCAGCAGCCGGACTAGCGAAGAATACAATGAGCAGTTCTTC
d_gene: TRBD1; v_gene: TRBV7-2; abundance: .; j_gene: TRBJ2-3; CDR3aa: CASSLVGQGDTQYF; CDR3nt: TGTGCCAGCAGCTTAGTGGGACAGGGGGATACGCAGTATTTT
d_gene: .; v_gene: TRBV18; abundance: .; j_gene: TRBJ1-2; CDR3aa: CASSPQQGQITNYGYTF; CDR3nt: TGTGCCAGCTCACCGCAACAAGGACAGATAACTAACTATGGCTACACCTTC
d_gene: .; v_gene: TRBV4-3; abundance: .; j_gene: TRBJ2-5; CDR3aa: CASSQGFGAIQETQYF; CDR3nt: TGCGCCAGCAGCCAAGGGTTTGGGGCGATCCAAGAGACCCAGTACTTC
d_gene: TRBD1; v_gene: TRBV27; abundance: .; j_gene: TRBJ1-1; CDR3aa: CATHRGTTEAFF; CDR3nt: TGTGCCACCCACAGGGGGACTACTGAAGCTTTCTTT
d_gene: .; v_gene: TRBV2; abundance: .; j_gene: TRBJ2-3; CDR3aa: CASSEGLASMGYF; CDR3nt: TGTGCCAGCAGTGAAGGTCTAGCGTCTATGGGGTATTTT
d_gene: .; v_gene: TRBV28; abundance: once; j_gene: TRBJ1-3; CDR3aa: CASSLRQLNTIYF; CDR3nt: TGTGCCAGCAGTTTGCGACAACTGAACACCATATATTTT
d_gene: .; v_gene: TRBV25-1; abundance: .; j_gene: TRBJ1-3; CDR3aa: CASRSGNGNTIYF; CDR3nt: TGTGCCAGCAGATCAGGGAATGGAAACACCATATATTTT
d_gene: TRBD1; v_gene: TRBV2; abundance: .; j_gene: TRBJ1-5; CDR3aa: CASSEKTGFHQPQHF; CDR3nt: TGTGCCAGCAGCGAGAAGACAGGGTTCCATCAGCCCCAGCATTTT
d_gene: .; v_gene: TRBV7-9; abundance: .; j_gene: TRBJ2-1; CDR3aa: CASSLGLTSNNEQFF; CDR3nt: TGTGCCAGCAGCCTGGGGCTAACCTCTAACAATGAGCAGTTCTTC
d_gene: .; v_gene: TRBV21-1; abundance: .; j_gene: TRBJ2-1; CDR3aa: CASSILPGAGTTTDNEQFF; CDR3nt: TGTGCCAGCAGCATCCTTCCTGGGGCAGGGACAACTACGGACAATGAGCAGTTCTTC
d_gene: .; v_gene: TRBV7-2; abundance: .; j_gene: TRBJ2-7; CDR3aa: CASSSGQSPYEQYF; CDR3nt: TGTGCCAGCAGCTCCGGACAGAGTCCCTACGAGCAGTACTTC
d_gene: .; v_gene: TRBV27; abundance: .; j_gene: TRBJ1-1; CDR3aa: CASSFRIERTEAFF; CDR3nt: TGTGCCAGCAGTTTCAGGATAGAACGAACTGAAGCTTTCTTT
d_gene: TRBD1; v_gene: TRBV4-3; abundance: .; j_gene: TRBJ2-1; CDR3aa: CASSQFGTGEWNEQFF; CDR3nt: TGCGCCAGCAGCCAATTCGGGACAGGGGAGTGGAATGAGCAGTTCTTC
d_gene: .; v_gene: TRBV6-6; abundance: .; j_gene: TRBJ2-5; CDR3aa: CASSRLSRGSGETQYF; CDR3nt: TGTGCCAGCAGTCGATTATCAAGGGGGTCGGGAGAGACCCAGTACTTC
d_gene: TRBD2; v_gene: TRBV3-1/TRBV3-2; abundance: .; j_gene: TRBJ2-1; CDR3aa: CASTGTSGRYNEQFF; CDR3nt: TGTGCCAGCACCGGGACTAGCGGGAGGTACAATGAGCAGTTCTTC
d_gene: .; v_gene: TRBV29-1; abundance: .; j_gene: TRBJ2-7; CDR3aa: CSVGDSYEQYF; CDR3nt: TGCAGCGTTGGAGACAGCTACGAGCAGTACTTC
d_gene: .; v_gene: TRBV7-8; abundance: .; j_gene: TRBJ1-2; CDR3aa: CASSSGSQYGYTF; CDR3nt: TGTGCCAGCAGCTCTGGCTCCCAGTATGGCTACACCTTC
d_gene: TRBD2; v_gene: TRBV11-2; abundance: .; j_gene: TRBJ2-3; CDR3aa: CASSAPLAGGITDTQYF; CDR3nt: TGTGCCAGCAGCGCGCCACTGGCGGGAGGGATCACAGATACGCAGTATTTT
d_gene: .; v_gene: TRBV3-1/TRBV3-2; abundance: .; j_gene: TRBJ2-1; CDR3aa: CASSQDLRVSAFF; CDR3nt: TGTGCCAGCAGCCAAGATCTGAGGGTCTCCGCTTTCTTC
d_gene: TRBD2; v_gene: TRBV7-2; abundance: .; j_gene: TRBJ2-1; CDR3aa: CASSDSGLAGGTVEQFF; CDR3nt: TGTGCCAGCAGCGACTCGGGACTAGCGGGAGGTACAGTTGAGCAGTTCTTC
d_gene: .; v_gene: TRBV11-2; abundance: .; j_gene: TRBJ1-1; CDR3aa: CASRLYQGNTEAFF; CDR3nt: TGTGCCAGCAGACTTTATCAGGGGAACACTGAAGCTTTCTTT
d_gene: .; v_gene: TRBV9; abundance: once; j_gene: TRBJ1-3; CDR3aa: CASSPRQGLSSGNTIYF; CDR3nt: TGTGCCAGCAGCCCCCGGCAGGGGCTAAGCTCTGGAAACACCATATATTTT
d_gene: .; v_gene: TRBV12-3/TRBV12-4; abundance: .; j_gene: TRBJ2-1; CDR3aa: CASSFASGEQFF; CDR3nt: TGTGCCAGCAGTTTTGCGAGCGGTGAGCAGTTCTTC
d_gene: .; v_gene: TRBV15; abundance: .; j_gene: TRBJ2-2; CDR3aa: CATSPQGHNTGELFF; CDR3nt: TGTGCCACCAGCCCCCAGGGACACAACACCGGGGAGCTGTTTTTT
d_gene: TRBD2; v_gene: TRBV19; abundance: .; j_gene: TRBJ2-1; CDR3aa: CASSSDSGRMDEPYNEQFF; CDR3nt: TGTGCCAGTAGTTCCGATAGCGGGAGAATGGACGAGCCCTACAATGAGCAGTTCTTC
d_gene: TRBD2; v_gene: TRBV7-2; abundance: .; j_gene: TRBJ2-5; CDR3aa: CASSPGGTSGRKTQYF; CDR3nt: TGTGCCAGCAGCCCAGGGGGGACTAGCGGGAGAAAGACCCAGTACTTC
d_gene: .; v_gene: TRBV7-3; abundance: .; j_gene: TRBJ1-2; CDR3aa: CASSLGPGKTYGYTF; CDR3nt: TGTGCCAGCAGCTTAGGTCCAGGGAAGACCTATGGCTACACCTTC
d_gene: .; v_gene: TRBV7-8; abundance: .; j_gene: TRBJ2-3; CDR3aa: CASSFNVDSFTDTQYF; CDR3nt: TGTGCCAGCAGCTTTAACGTGGACAGCTTCACAGATACGCAGTATTTT
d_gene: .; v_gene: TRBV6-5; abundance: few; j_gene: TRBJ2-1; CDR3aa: CASSYLFHNEQFF; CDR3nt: TGTGCCAGCAGTTACCTTTTCCACAATGAGCAGTTCTTC
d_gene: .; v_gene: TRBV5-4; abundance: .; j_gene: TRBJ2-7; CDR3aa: CASSSNYEQYF; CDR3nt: TGTGCCAGCAGCTCTAACTACGAGCAGTACTTC
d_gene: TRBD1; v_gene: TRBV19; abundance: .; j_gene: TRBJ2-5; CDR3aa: CASSRQGQETQYF; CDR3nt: TGTGCCAGTAGTAGACAGGGCCAAGAGACCCAGTACTTC
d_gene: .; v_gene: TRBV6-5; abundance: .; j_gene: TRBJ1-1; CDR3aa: CASSYARAREAFF; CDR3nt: TGTGCCAGCAGTTACGCGAGGGCTCGGGAAGCTTTCTTT
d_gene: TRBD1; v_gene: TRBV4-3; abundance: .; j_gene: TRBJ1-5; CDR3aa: CASSRGQGGNQPQHF; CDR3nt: TGCGCCAGCTCCCGGGGACAGGGAGGCAATCAGCCCCAGCATTTT
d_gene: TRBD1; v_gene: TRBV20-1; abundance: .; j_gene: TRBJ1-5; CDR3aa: CSASPGTGFHQPQHF; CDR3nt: TGCAGTGCTAGTCCCGGGACAGGGTTTCATCAGCCCCAGCATTTT
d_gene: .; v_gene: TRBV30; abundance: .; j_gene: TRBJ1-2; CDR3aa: CAWSVLGGRPYGYTF; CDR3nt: TGTGCCTGGAGTGTACTTGGCGGCCGGCCCTATGGCTACACCTTC
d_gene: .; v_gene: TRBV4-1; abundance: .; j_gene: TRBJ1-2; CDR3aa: CASSPPGGLGYTF; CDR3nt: TGCGCCAGCAGCCCCCCGGGGGGGCTTGGCTACACCTTC
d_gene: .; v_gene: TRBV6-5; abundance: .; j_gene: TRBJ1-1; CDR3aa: CASAENTEAFF; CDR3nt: TGTGCCAGCGCAGAGAACACTGAAGCTTTCTTT
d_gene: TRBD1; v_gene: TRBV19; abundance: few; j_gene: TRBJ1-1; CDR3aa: CASTRVSTGANTEAFF; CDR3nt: TGTGCCAGTACCCGAGTTTCGACAGGGGCGAACACTGAAGCTTTCTTT
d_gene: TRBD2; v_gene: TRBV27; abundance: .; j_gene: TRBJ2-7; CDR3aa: CASSSLLAGLYEQYF; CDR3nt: TGTGCCAGCAGTTCCCTCCTAGCGGGACTCTACGAGCAGTACTTC
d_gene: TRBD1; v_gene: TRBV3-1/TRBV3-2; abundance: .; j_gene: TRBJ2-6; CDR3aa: CASSRETGSGANVLTF; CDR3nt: TGTGCCAGCAGCCGGGAGACAGGGTCAGGGGCCAACGTCCTGACTTTC
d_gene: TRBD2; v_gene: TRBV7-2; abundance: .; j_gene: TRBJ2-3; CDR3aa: CASSSGLAGRTDTQYF; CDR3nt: TGTGCCAGCAGCTCTGGACTAGCGGGCCGCACAGATACGCAGTATTTT
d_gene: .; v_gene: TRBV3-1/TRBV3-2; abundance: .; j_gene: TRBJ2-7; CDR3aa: CASSQNHYEQYF; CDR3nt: TGTGCCAGCAGCCAAAATCACTACGAGCAGTACTTC